This T cell receptor (beta chain) comes out of a study of beta chain features in type 1 diabetes. What was sequenced were expressed TCRB transcripts, since all of the isolated RNA had been reverse transcribed. Assay: immunoSEQ multiplex PCR; the TCRdb copy retains only in-frame clones and omits some. The sample holds 130,000 to 150,000 clones, 6.5% to 8.5% seen once. General observations from the study: In comparison with healthy donors, patients had naive, central memory and Treg TCRB repertoires that appeared more similar. Junctions at VDJ sites from type 1 diabetes patients had fewer insertions and more deletions.

In germline, CDR1 is DFQATT, CDR2 SNEGSKA (reference sequence). Trimming cost V 6 bases and J 5 bases, with 10 bases left between them. The CDR3 spans 11 residues. This clone has a handful of counts. Its antigen is not known. The origin of this receptor is a woman aged 25 to 45 in good health. The sample consisted of central memory CD4+ T cells from blood. The J gene is TRBJ2-5, the V gene TRBV20-1; a weak D match, TRBD2 (5 bases). CDR3 region: CSARRGETQYF. The CDR3 DNA reads TGCAGTGCCAGAAGAGGGGAGACCCAGTACTTC.